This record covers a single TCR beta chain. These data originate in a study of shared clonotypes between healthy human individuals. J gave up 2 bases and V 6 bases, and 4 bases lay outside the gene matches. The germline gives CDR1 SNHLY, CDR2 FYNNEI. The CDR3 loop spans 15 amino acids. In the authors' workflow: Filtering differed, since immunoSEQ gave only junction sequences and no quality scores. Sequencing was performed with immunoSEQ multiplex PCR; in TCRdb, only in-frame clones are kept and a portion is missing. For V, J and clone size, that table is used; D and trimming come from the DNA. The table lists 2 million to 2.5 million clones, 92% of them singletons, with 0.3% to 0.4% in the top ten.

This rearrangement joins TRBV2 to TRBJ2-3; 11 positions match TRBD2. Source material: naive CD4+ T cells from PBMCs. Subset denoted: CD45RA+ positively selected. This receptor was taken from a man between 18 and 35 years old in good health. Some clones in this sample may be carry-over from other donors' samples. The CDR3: CASRASGGFTDTQYF. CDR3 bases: TGTGCCAGCAGGGCTAGCGGGGGGTTCACAGATACGCAGTATTTT.